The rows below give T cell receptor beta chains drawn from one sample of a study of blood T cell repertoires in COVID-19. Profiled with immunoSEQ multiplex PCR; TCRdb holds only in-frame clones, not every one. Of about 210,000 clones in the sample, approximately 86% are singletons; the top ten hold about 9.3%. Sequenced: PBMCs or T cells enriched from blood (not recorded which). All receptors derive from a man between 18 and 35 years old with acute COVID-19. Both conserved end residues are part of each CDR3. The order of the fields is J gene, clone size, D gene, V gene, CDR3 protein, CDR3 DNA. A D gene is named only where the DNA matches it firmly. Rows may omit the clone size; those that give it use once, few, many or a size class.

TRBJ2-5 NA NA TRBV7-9 CASSAHRETIRETQYF TGTGCCAGCAGTGCTCACCGGGAGACAATTAGGGAGACCCAGTACTTC
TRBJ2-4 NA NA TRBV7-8 CASSLDGQGKNIQYF TGTGCCAGCAGCTTAGATGGTCAGGGAAAAAACATTCAGTACTTC
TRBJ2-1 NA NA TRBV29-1 CSVAAERTYNEQFF TGCAGCGTTGCTGCAGAGAGGACCTACAATGAGCAGTTCTTC
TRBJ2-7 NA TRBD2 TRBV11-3 CASSSRLAGDEQYF TGTGCCAGCAGCTCCCGACTAGCGGGAGACGAGCAGTACTTC
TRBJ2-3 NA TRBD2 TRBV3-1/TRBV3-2 CASSQRTSGTDTQYF TGTGCCAGCAGCCAACGGACTAGCGGCACAGATACGCAGTATTTT
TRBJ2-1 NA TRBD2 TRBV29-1 CSVDGLAGAGIEQFF TGCAGCGTTGATGGGCTAGCGGGAGCTGGGATTGAGCAGTTCTTC
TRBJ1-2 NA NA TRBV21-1 CAIRTGRGYTF TGTGCCATCCGGACAGGGCGCGGCTACACCTTC
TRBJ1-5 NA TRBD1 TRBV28 CASSWDRDNQPQHF TGTGCCAGCAGTTGGGACAGGGATAATCAGCCCCAGCATTTT
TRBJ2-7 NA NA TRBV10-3 CAISESTGSSYEQYF TGTGCCATCAGTGAGTCGACAGGTAGCTCCTACGAGCAGTACTTC
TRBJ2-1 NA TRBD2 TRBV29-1 CSVIPLSGRARDEQFF TGCAGCGTCATACCACTTAGCGGGAGGGCCAGGGATGAGCAGTTCTTC
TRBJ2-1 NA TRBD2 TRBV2 CASRKAGGSYNEQFF TGTGCCAGCAGGAAGGCGGGAGGGTCCTACAATGAGCAGTTCTTC
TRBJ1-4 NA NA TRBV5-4 CASSLDAGDRNEKLFF TGTGCCAGCAGCTTGGATGCAGGGGATCGGAATGAAAAACTGTTTTTT
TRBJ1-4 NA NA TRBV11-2 CASSLAPRDGLFF TGTGCCAGCAGCTTAGCCCCGCGGGACGGCCTGTTTTTT
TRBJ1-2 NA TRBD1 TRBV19 CASRGDRVNGYTF TGTGCCAGCCGGGGGGACAGGGTTAATGGCTACACCTTC
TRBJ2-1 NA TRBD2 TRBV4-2 CASSQTGTSGSDEQFF TGTGCCAGCAGCCAAACCGGGACTAGCGGGAGTGATGAGCAGTTCTTC
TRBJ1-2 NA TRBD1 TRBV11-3 CASSLDRWTGDNYGYTF TGTGCCAGCAGCTTAGATCGGTGGACAGGGGATAACTATGGCTACACCTTC
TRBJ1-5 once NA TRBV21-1 CASSSTGQGAAWNQPQHF TGTGCCAGCAGCTCAACGGGACAGGGGGCGGCCTGGAATCAGCCCCAGCATTTT
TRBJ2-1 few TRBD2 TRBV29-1 CSGGLENEQFF TGCAGCGGGGGACTAGAGAATGAGCAGTTCTTC
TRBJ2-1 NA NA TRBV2 CASSEAWGHPYNEQFF TGTGCCAGCAGTGAAGCGTGGGGGCATCCGTACAATGAGCAGTTCTTC
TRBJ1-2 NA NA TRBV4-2 CASSQEERSKWYGYTF TGTGCCAGCAGCCAAGAGGAACGGAGTAAATGGTATGGCTACACCTTC
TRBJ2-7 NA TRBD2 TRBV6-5 CASSYGTMGYEQYF TGTGCCAGCAGTTACGGGACTATGGGGTACGAGCAGTACTTC
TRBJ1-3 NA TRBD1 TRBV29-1 CSVEEGQGAKTPGNTIYF TGCAGCGTTGAGGAGGGACAGGGGGCAAAAACTCCTGGGAACACCATATATTTT
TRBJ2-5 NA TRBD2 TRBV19 CASSIGLGSQETQYF TGTGCCAGTAGTATCGGACTAGGGTCCCAAGAGACCCAGTACTTC
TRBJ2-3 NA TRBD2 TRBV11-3 CASSDLPTSGMTDTQYF TGTGCCAGCAGCGACCTTCCGACTAGCGGGATGACAGATACGCAGTATTTT
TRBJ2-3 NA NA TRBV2 CASSGTSRPTDTQYF TGTGCCAGCAGTGGGACTTCTCGACCCACAGATACGCAGTATTTT
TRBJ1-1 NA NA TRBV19 CASSHQGLDEAFF TGTGCCAGTAGCCATCAGGGCCTCGATGAAGCTTTCTTT
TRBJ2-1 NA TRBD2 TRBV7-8 CASSLEGLAGVDYNEQFF TGTGCCAGCAGCTTAGAAGGACTAGCGGGAGTAGACTACAATGAGCAGTTCTTC
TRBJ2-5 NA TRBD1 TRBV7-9 CASSSDRWRETQYF TGTGCCAGCAGCTCGGACAGGTGGAGGGAGACCCAGTACTTC
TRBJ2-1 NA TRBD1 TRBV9 CASSPWTGGNNEQFF TGTGCCAGCAGCCCCTGGACAGGGGGCAACAATGAGCAGTTCTTC
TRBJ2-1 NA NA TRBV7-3 CASSLGQTYNEQFF TGTGCCAGCAGCTTGGGACAAACATACAATGAGCAGTTCTTC
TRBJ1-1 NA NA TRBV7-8 CASSLGRGGRNTEAFF TGTGCCAGCAGCTTGGGGCGCGGGGGGAGGAACACTGAAGCTTTCTTT
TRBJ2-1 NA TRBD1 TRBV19 CASSIDPRQGNWSYNEQFF TGTGCCAGTAGTATAGATCCAAGACAGGGGAATTGGTCCTACAATGAGCAGTTCTTC
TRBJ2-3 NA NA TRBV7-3 CASSLWGGTDTQYF TGTGCCAGCAGCTTATGGGGGGGCACAGATACGCAGTATTTT
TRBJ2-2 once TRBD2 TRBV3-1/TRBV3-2 CASSQFSSGGNTGELFF TGTGCCAGCAGCCAATTCTCTAGCGGGGGCAACACCGGGGAGCTGTTTTTT
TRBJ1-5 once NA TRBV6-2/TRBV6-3 CASSSDSFSNQPQHF TGTGCCAGCAGTTCCGACAGTTTTAGCAATCAGCCCCAGCATTTT
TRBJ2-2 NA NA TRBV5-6 CASSLKDRNTGELFF TGTGCCAGCAGCCTGAAGGACAGGAACACCGGGGAGCTGTTTTTT
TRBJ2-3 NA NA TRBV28 CASSLLTAGGWDTQYF TGTGCCAGCAGTTTACTTACGGCGGGTGGCTGGGATACGCAGTATTTT